This T cell receptor beta chain stems from a study of cytomegalovirus exposure and HLA in healthy donors (dated by TCRdb to about 2017). Notes on the research overall: An earlier analysis of roughly 630 of the donors reported about 250 Gb of sequence data and 100 million to 140 million unique TCR beta sequences from roughly 200 million T cells. An early release that covered some 630 HLA-typed donors contained around 330 gigabases of sequencing data and 85 million to 100 million unique TCR sequences. On average, roughly 200,000 unique TCR beta nucleotide sequences were sequenced per donor among some 420 genotyped donors of the cohort, with around 19% of those sequences being non-productive. Typing coverage differed by locus: A, B, C, DRB1 and DQB1 were typed in roughly 629-630 donors, DQA1 in around 500, DPA1 in some 600, and DPB1 in around 440. Among the roughly 430 genotyped donors, around 81% belonged to the genetic ancestry cluster associated with self-reported Caucasian donors. Besides the first cohort of under 700 subjects, a separate validation cohort made up of about 120 different subjects was used. Rather than drawing on any new phenotypic data, the later analysis identified candidate immune exposures from TCR beta sequences and the way those sequences occurred across donors. Donor age, sex, ethnicity and CMV serostatus were compiled together with the repertoire data. A later genetic analysis used genome-wide SNP genotypes for about 60% of the roughly 700 donors, treating that subset as a discovery cohort. High-throughput TCR immunosequencing, statistical association of individual TCRs with disease status, and machine learning were combined to predict cytomegalovirus infection status. Every discovery cohort repertoire had been produced on one sequencing platform. A later analysis re-analyzed previously published TCR beta repertoires from several hundred donors and added high-resolution HLA genotyping to study TCR occurrence patterns. The study aimed to test whether signatures of past pathogen exposure could be identified by cataloging public T cell receptors. Using immunosequencing, the study profiled T cell repertoires from fewer than 850 subjects and related those repertoires to cytomegalovirus serostatus. An earlier analysis of around 640 of the donors used high-throughput TCR beta sequencing to judge whether each TCR beta V gene segment behaved as functional or pseudogenic. A few DR-DQ haplotypes were treated as single units for association and clustering because of strong linkage in the cohort. Class I and class II HLA loci were covered by the typing at four-digit resolution.

On the study overall, not on this receptor specifically: Broadly in line with IMGT annotations, most TCR beta V segments showed up in productive rearrangements about 87% or about 30% of the time in an earlier analysis of 587 of the donors. A total of around 150 TCR beta chains were listed by the study as associated with cytomegalovirus. The authors suggested that the approach could potentially be generalized to other disease states and immunological phenotypes. In both the original and validation cohorts, the classifier was reported to diagnose cytomegalovirus status with high specificity and sensitivity. Because counts were too low, some 17 rarely observed V segments, including chromosome 9 orphons, were left out of the earlier analysis of 587 of the donors. CMV serostatus was the only immune exposure information available for the cohort. Compared with the roughly 670-donor mean, donors in an Asian-associated ancestry cluster had fewer N-insertions in productive TCRs, according to a later genetic analysis. A later analysis associated 16,951 TCR beta sequences with specific HLA alleles at a false discovery rate of 0.05. Several of the top co-occurrence clusters appeared to be linked to parvovirus B19, influenza, CMV and Epstein-Barr virus, according to a later analysis. Because some donors lacked HLA typing at each locus, the association tests relied only on the typed subset. Three of the identified cytomegalovirus-associated TCR beta chains were confirmed in vitro to be specific for cytomegalovirus antigens. A later analysis found that most CMV-associated TCR beta chains appeared HLA-restricted, with HLA associations seemingly driven largely by CMV exposure. Some IMGT-functional V segments, including TRBV6-2 and TRBV6-3, could not be told apart with the 87-base-pair reads, so those segments were excluded. A group of highly shared sequence variants was considered likely to be a technical artifact of the sequencing pipeline. A further reported finding was that TCR beta sequences accurately predicted the HLA-A and HLA-B alleles for most subjects in the first cohort. In this cohort, only TCR beta chains were sequenced, and detectable features were limited by the absence of alpha or paired-chain data. Linkage disequilibrium might explain the correlated functional status among segregating V segments, but an unknown experimental factor could not be excluded. The presence/absence analyses assumed that sequencing depth was roughly uniform across donors, and that assumption may not be true. V-gene and J-gene trimming of TCR beta chains was associated with a missense DCLRE1C variant in a later genetic analysis, and the association was replicated in an independent cohort. While some public TCRs were present in many individuals, most TCR sequences turned up only very rarely across donors. In a later analysis, TCR association rates were found to vary across HLA loci, with the most associated TCRs seen for DRB1 alleles and the fewest for HLA-C alleles. In a later analysis, HLA-associated TCR beta chains showed more clonal expansion and lower generation probabilities than non-associated chains that were equally common. Assigning TCR associations to individual alleles was difficult when HLA alleles, especially DR and DQ, strongly co-occurred.

Including the terminal cysteine and phenylalanine, the CDR3 comprises 14 residues. The CDR3 DNA has 42 bases and is translated from base 1. V and J are trimmed by 10 bases and 2 bases, and the gene matches miss 8 bases of the junction. The germline V gene (reference sequence) specifies MNHEY as CDR1 and SMNVEV as CDR2. A remark on this clone: Its specific antigen is unknown. One base away there is no much larger clone; base qualities are not given.

In total, about 650 healthy bone marrow donors made up the cohort. At the time of sampling, every cohort member was nominally healthy, though immune exposures that went unrecorded were likely present. The donor was CMV seropositive and was included in the group of almost 300 seropositive cohort members. Each donor provided a peripheral blood sample, and peripheral blood mononuclear cells were used for TCR beta sequencing. Genomic DNA was extracted from the blood cell samples with the Qiagen DNeasy Blood Extraction Kit. To prepare the library, the immunoSEQ multiplex PCR assay was applied. The multiplex PCR relied on a mix of 60 forward primers for TCR Vbeta segments and 13 reverse primers for TCR Jbeta segments. A multiplex PCR assay on genomic DNA amplified the CDR3 region of rearranged TCR beta genes. The amplified TCR beta libraries were sequenced on the Illumina HiSeq System as 87-base-pair reads. The authors processed their data as follows. Across the roughly 700 repertoires, a later analysis counted approximately 83 million unique TCR beta chains, approximately 12 million of which were shared by at least two donors. A nearest-neighbor algorithm error-corrected the raw reads and collapsed the reads into unique sequences, merging closely related sequences to remove PCR and sequencing errors. Alignment of CDR3 sequences to IMGT reference sequences was used to assign V, D and J gene segments. Each retained sequence needed at least a six-nucleotide match to both a V gene segment and a J gene segment. A rearrangement counted as productive if the CDR3 had no stop codons and remained in frame with V and J, and every other rearrangement counted as non-productive. Following IMGT convention, CDR3 was defined as the stretch from the second conserved V-encoded cysteine up to the conserved J-encoded phenylalanine. In an earlier analysis of around 600 of the donors, sequences lacking an unambiguous match to a single V gene segment were excluded. In an earlier analysis of approximately 500 of the donors, a V segment was called functional when productive rearrangements were above 56.7%, and segregating when the standard deviation between donors exceeded 5%. A statistical classification framework was built to diagnose cytomegalovirus status from the catalog of TCR beta chain sequences. In a later analysis, V and J genes were assigned by comparing TCR nucleotide sequences against IMGT/GENE-DB human TR gene sequences. Using the TCRdist pipeline, a later analysis assigned CDR3 sequences along with most-parsimonious VDJ recombination scenarios. A later analysis defined each TCR beta chain by its CDR3 amino acid sequence plus V-gene family, and excluded reads lacking a unique V-gene family. In a later analysis, 500 to 650 highly shared, low-generation-probability nucleotide sequences were removed to address suspected cross-contamination and a sequencing artifact. In a later analysis, a clonal expansion index for each public chain was calculated from normalized within-repertoire ranks of inferred template counts. In a later analysis, generation probabilities were computed with a VDJ recombination model fitted to out-of-frame rearrangements, and the resulting probabilities were checked against IGoR. In a later analysis, hypergeometric tests were used to score TCR-TCR, TCR-HLA and TCR-CMV co-occurrence, with a repertoire-size bias correction applied to TCR pairs. In a later analysis, false discovery rates were estimated by permuting HLA or CMV assignments 20 times. In a later analysis, co-occurring TCRs were grouped using DBSCAN, and TCRdist sequence similarity was added for clustering within HLA-allele-positive subsets. Co-occurrence clustering excluded repertoires with fewer than 30,000 or more than 120,000 public chains, plus five with anomalous nucleotide sharing. What TCRdb holds here is the immuneACCESS table cut down to in-frame rearrangements. Part of the clones is not present; checked against another copy, under half of the missing clones reflect an unresolved V gene, and the others are unexplained. V, J and clone size are those of that table, while D and trimming were read from the DNA. This sample comprises about 120,000 clones, approximately 80% of them detected only once. The ten largest clonotypes hold approximately 4.2% of the sample.

The sequenced sample consisted of PBMCs. The receptor comes from a male donor in good health and CMV-seropositive. The rearrangement combines TRBV27 with TRBJ2-7; the junction holds 10 bases that match TRBD1. The DNA reads TGTGCCACCCGACGGACAGGGGGAACCTACGAGCAGTACTTC. Its protein reads: CATRRTGGTYEQYF.